The 21 T cell receptor beta chains presented below share a single source sample, sequenced in a study of regulatory T cells in long-lasting Graves disease. Researchers made TCR beta libraries by using iRepertoire HTBI primers and running Arm-PCR on CDR3 regions. One entry per CDR3 protein results from TCRdb running MiXCR on the multiplex PCR reads. The table has fewer than 600,000 distinct CDR3 sequences, approximately 23% seen once. Time point denoted: persistent/refractory GD, antithyroid drugs over 5 years with positive TRAb. Following extraction of RNA from PBMCs, that RNA was used to make the TCR library. Specimen: peripheral blood mononuclear cells (PBMCs), collected when the disease was refractory, from a patient treated with antithyroid drugs. All receptors derive from a female donor with Graves disease.

This clonotype has ten or more counts. This sequence joins TRBV28 and TRBJ1-6; TRBD1 matches 10 bases. The CDR3 runs 16 residues. Germline V gives CDR1 MDHEN, CDR2 SYDVKM. The V gene end was trimmed by 5 bases and the J gene end by 10 bases; junction bases not matched to a gene: 11. CDR3 sequence: CASSPFLTGGRSPLHF. CDR3 DNA sequence: TGTGCCAGCAGTCCTTTTTTGACAGGGGGCCGCTCACCCCTCCACTTT.

In its sample, this clonotype was seen a few times. The chain couples TRBV5-1 to TRBJ2-7, with no clear D. Trimming stripped 7 bases from V and 2 bases from J, with 7 bases between. The CDR3 runs to 11 residues. The germline gives CDR1 SGHRS, CDR2 YFSETQ. CDR3 bases: TGCGCCAGCCCGTGGCCCTACGAGCAGTACTTC. Translating gives CASPWPYEQYF.

This clonotype has ten or more counts. The rearrangement joins TRBV28 to TRBJ1-4; tentatively, D is TRBD1 (6 bases). V was shortened by 8 bases and J by 5 bases, with 21 bases between the two germline ends. The CDR3 has 16 amino acids. Germline CDR1 MDHEN, CDR2 SYDVKM. CDR3 in DNA: TGTGCCAGCTGGGGGGGCCGCACCGCCCAGAATGAAAAACTGTTTTTT. Its protein is CASWGGRTAQNEKLFF. Variable domain in full (rest from reference TRBV28 and TRBJ1-4): DVKVTQSSRYLVKRTGEKVFLECVQDMDHENMFWYRQDPGLGLRLIYFSYDVKMKEKGDIPEGYSVSREKKERFSLILESASTNQTSMYLCASWGGRTAQNEKLFFGSGTQLSVL.

To note about this clonotype: One base away lies a much larger clone, so this may be a sequencing read error. The conserved phenylalanine or tryptophan normally closing the CDR3 is absent here, so this likely arose from a read error. This chain joins TRBV29-1 and TRBJ2-5; D is unresolved. CDR3 length equals 12 residues. Germline lookup yields CDR1 SQVTM and CDR2 ANQGSEA. Trimming stripped 3 bases from V and 3 bases from J, with 8 bases between. Here the CDR3 DNA reads TGCAGCGTTGAGTTACCGAAAGAGACCCAGTACCTC. It specifies CSVELPKETQYL.

This clonotype was detected a few times. This rearrangement joins TRBV9 to TRBJ1-2; the D gene is possibly TRBD1 (5 bases). Per the germline V gene, CDR1 is SGDLS and CDR2 is YYNGEE. V dropped 0 bases and J dropped 4 bases, with 7 bases sitting between them. The CDR3 has 13 residues. For the CDR3, the DNA is TGTGCCAGCAGCGTAGATCAGGGCTATGGCTACACCTTC. Its protein is CASSVDQGYGYTF. The variable domain in full, completed from reference TRBV9 and TRBJ1-2, reads DSGVTQTPKHLITATGQRVTLRCSPRSGDLSVYWYQQSLDQGLQFLIQYYNGEERAKGNILERFSAQQFPDLHSELNLSSLELGDSALYFCASSVDQGYGYTFGSGTRLTVV.

The chain employs TRBV5-6 and TRBJ1-1; a weak D match, TRBD1 (6 bases). CDR1 is SGHDT, CDR2 YYEEEE, per germline. V was clipped by 8 bases and J by 0 bases, with 14 bases between them. This CDR3 contains 14 residues. The CDR3 DNA is TGTGCCAGGGTCCGGGGGGCACTGAACACTGAAGCTTTCTTT. It codes for CARVRGALNTEAFF.

The rearrangement links TRBV9 to TRBJ1-1; D remains ambiguous. The CDR3 extends over 14 amino acids. Trimming removed 0 bases at V and 10 bases at J, with 16 bases between. CDR1 SGDLS and CDR2 YYNGEE come from the germline V gene. The CDR3 sequence: CASSVADPGHGAFF. CDR3 DNA: TGTGCCAGCAGCGTAGCGGACCCCGGGCACGGAGCTTTCTTT.

This clonotype was seen at least ten times. The chain employs TRBV20-1 and TRBJ2-7; 8 positions agree with TRBD1. The CDR3 runs 11 residues. Trimming took 7 bases from V and 2 from J; bases not matched to a gene: 1. The germline gives CDR1 DFQATT, CDR2 SNEGSKA (reference sequence). CDR3 bases: TGCAGTGGACAGGGGACCTACGAGCAGTACTTC. This translates into CSGQGTYEQYF.

This chain uses TRBV4-1 with TRBJ1-5, with a weak D call TRBD1 (6 bases). Trimming left V 3 bases short and J 12 bases short, with 12 bases between. Germline CDR1 and CDR2: MGHRA and YSYEKL. The CDR3 runs 12 residues. CDR3 protein: CASSHGGAIQHF. The CDR3 DNA follows: TGCGCCAGCAGCCATGGGGGGGCCATCCAGCATTTT.

This clonotype was seen a handful of times. The chain carries TRBV29-1 and TRBJ1-1, with no clear D. Per germline, CDR1 SQVTM and CDR2 ANQGSEA. The CDR3 sequence is 11 residues long. The ends were cut back, 7 bases at V and 8 bases at J, with 14 bases in the middle. CDR3 amino acids: CSAYTGREAFF. The CDR3 DNA reads TGCAGCGCCTACACGGGGAGGGAAGCTTTCTTT.

This clonotype has a handful of counts. The chain employs TRBV28 and TRBJ1-1; D unclear. Germline V CDR1 and CDR2: MDHEN, SYDVKM. This CDR3 is built from 10 residues. V dropped 5 bases and J dropped 11 bases, with 9 bases sitting between them. CDR3 sequence: CASSGERAFF. The CDR3 DNA sequence: TGTGCCAGCAGTGGGGAACGGGCTTTCTTT.

This clonotype was found many times. The chain couples TRBV2 to TRBJ2-5; 12 bases are shared with TRBD2. From germline, CDR1 is SNHLY and CDR2 FYNNEI. This CDR3 spans 17 amino acids. The trim removed 6 bases at V and 1 base at J, leaving 9 bases unmatched. The chain's CDR3 is CASRAIQGLAGQETQYF. DNA of the CDR3: TGTGCCAGCAGGGCTATACAGGGACTAGCGGGCCAAGAGACCCAGTACTTC. Drawing the rest from reference TRBV2 and TRBJ2-5, the complete variable domain is EPEVTQTPSHQVTQMGQEVILRCVPISNHLYFYWYRQILGQKVEFLVSFYNNEISEKSEIFDDQFSVERPDGSNFTLKIRSTKLEDSAMYFCASRAIQGLAGQETQYFGPGTRLLVL.

The chain uses TRBV28 and TRBJ1-1; TRBD1 agrees at 9 bases. With V trimmed by 6 bases and J by 6 bases, 14 bases remained unmatched. The CDR3 is 16 amino acids. CDR1 MDHEN and CDR2 SYDVKM come from the germline V gene. For the CDR3, the DNA is TGTGCCAGCAGCTTAATCACCGGGACAGGGAGGGCTGAAGCTTTCTTT. This encodes CASSLITGTGRAEAFF.

The gene calls are TRBV9 and TRBJ1-2; 7 bases match TRBD1. The ends lost 4 bases at V and 8 bases at J; junction bases unmatched: 11. The germline gives CDR1 SGDLS, CDR2 YYNGEE. This CDR3 is 14 amino acids long. CDR3 DNA sequence: TGTGCCAGCAGCCTTACCGGGACAGCATCGGGCTACACCTTC. This encodes CASSLTGTASGYTF.

The chain employs TRBV7-2 and TRBJ2-1; 10 nucleotides line up with TRBD2. The CDR3 runs 17 residues. The V and J ends lost 3 bases and 1 base, in that order; junction bases with no gene match: 6. CDR1 SGHTA and CDR2 FQGNSA come from the germline V gene. CDR3 coding DNA: TGTGCCAGCAGCTTGGTGCTAGCGGGAGTATCCTACAATGAGCAGTTCTTC. Encoded protein: CASSLVLAGVSYNEQFF.

The gene calls are TRBV3-1 and TRBJ2-7; TRBD1 agrees at 9 bases. The length of the CDR3 is 15 residues. Germline V gives CDR1 LGHDT, CDR2 YNNKEL (reference sequence). The ends lost 0 bases at V and 0 bases at J; junction bases unmatched: 0. Here the CDR3 reads CASSQEGQGSYEQYF. CDR3 bases: TGTGCCAGCAGCCAAGAGGGACAGGGCTCCTACGAGCAGTACTTC.

This clonotype was seen many times. The chain couples TRBV29-1 to TRBJ2-5; weak D call: TRBD1 (6 bases). The CDR3 covers 12 residues. Germline CDR1 is SQVTM and CDR2 is ANQGSEA. V was trimmed by 5 bases and J by 2 bases, leaving 9 bases between them. The chain's CDR3 is CSVRRGQETQYF. DNA of the CDR3: TGCAGCGTTCGAAGGGGGCAAGAGACCCAGTACTTC. Using reference TRBV29-1 and TRBJ2-5 for the parts outside the CDR3, the full variable domain is SAVISQKPSRDICQRGTSLTIQCQVDSQVTMMFWYRQQPGQSLTLIATANQGSEATYESGFVIDKFPISRPNLTFSTLTVSNMSPEDSSIYLCSVRRGQETQYFGPGTRLLVL.

This chain links TRBV7-2 with TRBJ2-1, with D possibly being TRBD2 (5 bases). Germline-derived CDR1 and CDR2 are SGHTA and FQGNSA. Trimming cost V 3 bases and J 2 bases, with 11 bases left between them. This CDR3 spans 15 amino acids. Here the CDR3 DNA reads TGTGCCAGCAGCTTGGAGCGGCGAACCTACAATGAGCAGTTCTTC. Protein product: CASSLERRTYNEQFF.

The chain carries TRBV5-1 and TRBJ2-1, with 7 bases identical to TRBD2. CDR1 and CDR2 (germline): SGHRS, YFSETQ. V lost 4 bases to trimming and J lost 8 bases; unmatched junction nucleotides: 6. The CDR3 length is 13 residues. In DNA, the CDR3 is TGCGCCAGCAGCCTTACTAGCGAGGATGAGCAGTTCTTC. This translates into CASSLTSEDEQFF.

The chain combines TRBV27 with TRBJ1-1; no firm D call. Germline CDR1 is MNHEY and CDR2 is SMNVEV (reference sequence). The CDR3 contains 13 residues. V was trimmed by 7 bases and J by 4 bases, leaving 13 bases between them. Here the CDR3 reads CASIPWLGTEAFF. DNA for the CDR3: TGTGCCAGCATCCCTTGGTTAGGCACTGAAGCTTTCTTT.

This clonotype came up many times. The chain recombines TRBV28 with TRBJ1-4; D possibly corresponds to TRBD1 (5 bases). V lost 4 bases and J lost 3, with 12 bases in between. The CDR3 is made up of 15 amino acids. The germline V gene encodes CDR1 MDHEN and CDR2 SYDVKM. CDR3 protein: CASSSPTESNEKLFF. The CDR3 DNA sequence: TGTGCCAGCAGTTCCCCGACAGAATCTAATGAAAAACTGTTTTTT.